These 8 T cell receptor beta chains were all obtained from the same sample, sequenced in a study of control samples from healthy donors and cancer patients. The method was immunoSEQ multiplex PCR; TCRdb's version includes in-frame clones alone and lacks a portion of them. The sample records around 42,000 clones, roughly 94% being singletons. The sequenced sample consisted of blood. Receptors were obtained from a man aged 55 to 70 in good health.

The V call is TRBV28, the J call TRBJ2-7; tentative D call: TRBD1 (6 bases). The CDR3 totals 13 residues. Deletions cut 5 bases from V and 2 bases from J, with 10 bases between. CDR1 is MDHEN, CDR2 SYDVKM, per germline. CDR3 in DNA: TGTGCCAGCAGTCCGACAGGAACCTACGAGCAGTACTTC. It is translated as CASSPTGTYEQYF.

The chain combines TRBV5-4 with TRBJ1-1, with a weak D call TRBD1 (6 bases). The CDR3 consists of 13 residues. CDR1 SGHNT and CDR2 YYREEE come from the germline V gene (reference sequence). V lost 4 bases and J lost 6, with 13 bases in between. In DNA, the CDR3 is TGTGCCAGCAGCCGGGGGGGCCCAGCTGAAGCTTTCTTT. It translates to CASSRGGPAEAFF.

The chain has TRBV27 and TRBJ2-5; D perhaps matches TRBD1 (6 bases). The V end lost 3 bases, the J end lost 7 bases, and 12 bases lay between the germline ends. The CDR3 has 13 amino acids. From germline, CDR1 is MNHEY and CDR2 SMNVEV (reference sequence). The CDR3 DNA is TGTGCCAGCAGTTTCGGACCGACAGGGACCCAGTACTTC. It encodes CASSFGPTGTQYF.

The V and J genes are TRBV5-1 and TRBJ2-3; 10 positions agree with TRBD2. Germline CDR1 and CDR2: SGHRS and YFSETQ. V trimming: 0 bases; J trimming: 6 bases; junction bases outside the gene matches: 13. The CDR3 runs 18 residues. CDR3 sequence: CASSLGLWLAGAPDTQYF. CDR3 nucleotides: TGCGCCAGCAGCTTGGGGCTATGGCTAGCGGGAGCCCCCGATACGCAGTATTTT.

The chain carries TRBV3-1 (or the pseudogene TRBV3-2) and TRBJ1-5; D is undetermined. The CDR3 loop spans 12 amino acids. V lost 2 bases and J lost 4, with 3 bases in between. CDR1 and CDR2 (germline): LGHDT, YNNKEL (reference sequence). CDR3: CASSQRNQPQHF. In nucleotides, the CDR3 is TGTGCCAGCAGCCAAAGAAATCAGCCCCAGCATTTT.

The CDR3: CASSLTGANTGELFF. In DNA form, the CDR3 reads TGCGCCAGCAGCTTGACAGGGGCCAACACCGGGGAGCTGTTTTTT. The chain has TRBV5-1 and TRBJ2-2; TRBD1 matches at 7 bases. J lost 2 bases, V lost 1 base, and 2 bases had no gene match. The length of the CDR3 is 15 residues. Per germline, CDR1 SGHRS and CDR2 YFSETQ.

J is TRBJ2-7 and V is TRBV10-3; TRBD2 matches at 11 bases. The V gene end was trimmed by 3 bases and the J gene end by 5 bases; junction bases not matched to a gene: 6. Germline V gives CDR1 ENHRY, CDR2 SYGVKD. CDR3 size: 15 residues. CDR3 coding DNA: TGTGCCATCAGTGACCCCGGACTAGCGGGCGACGAGCAGTACTTC. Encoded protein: CAISDPGLAGDEQYF.

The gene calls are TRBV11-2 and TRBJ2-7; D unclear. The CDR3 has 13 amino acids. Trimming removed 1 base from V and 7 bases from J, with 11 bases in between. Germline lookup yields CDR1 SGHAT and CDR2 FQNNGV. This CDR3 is CASSLAPPREQYF. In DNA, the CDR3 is TGTGCCAGCAGCTTAGCACCACCGAGGGAGCAGTACTTC.